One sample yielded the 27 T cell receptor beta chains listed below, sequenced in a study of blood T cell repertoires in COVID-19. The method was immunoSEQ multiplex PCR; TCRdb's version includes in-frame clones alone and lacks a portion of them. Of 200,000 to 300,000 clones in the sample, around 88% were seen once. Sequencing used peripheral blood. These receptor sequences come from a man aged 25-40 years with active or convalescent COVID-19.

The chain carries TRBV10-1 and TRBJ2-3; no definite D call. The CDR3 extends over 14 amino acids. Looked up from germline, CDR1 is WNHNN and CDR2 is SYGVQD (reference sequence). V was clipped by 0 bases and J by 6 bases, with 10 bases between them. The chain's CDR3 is CASSESQWADTQYF. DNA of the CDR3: TGCGCCAGCAGTGAGTCGCAATGGGCGGATACGCAGTATTTT.

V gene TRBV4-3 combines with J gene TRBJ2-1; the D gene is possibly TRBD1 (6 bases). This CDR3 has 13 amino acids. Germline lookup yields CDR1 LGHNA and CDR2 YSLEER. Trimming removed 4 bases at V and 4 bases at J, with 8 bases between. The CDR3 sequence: CASSLGQYNEQFF. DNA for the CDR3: TGCGCCAGCAGCCTCGGACAGTACAATGAGCAGTTCTTC.

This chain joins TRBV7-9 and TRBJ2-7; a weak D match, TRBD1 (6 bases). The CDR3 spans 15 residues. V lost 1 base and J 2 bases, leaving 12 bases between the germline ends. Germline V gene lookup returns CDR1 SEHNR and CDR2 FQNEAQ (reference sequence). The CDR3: CASSLVQGGTYEQYF. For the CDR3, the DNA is TGTGCCAGCAGCTTAGTACAGGGCGGTACCTACGAGCAGTACTTC.

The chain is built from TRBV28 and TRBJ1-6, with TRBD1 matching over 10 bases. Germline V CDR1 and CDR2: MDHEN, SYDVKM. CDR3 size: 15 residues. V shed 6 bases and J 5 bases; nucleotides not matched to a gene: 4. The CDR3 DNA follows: TGTGCCAGCAGAGGGACAGGGGAAAATAATTCACCCCTCCACTTT. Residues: CASRGTGENNSPLHF.

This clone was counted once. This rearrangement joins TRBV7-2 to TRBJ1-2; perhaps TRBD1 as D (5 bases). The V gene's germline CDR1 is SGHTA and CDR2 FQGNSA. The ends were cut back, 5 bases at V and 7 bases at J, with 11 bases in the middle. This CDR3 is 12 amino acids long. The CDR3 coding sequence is TGTGCCAGCAGCCCAGGGTCTGGTGGCTACACCTTC. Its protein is CASSPGSGGYTF.

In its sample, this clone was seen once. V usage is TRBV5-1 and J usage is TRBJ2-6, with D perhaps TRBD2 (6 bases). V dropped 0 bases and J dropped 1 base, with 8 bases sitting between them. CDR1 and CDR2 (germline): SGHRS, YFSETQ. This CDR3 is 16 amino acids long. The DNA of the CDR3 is TGCGCCAGCAGCTTGGCCGGAGGGTCTGGGGCCAACGTCCTGACTTTC. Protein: CASSLAGGSGANVLTF.

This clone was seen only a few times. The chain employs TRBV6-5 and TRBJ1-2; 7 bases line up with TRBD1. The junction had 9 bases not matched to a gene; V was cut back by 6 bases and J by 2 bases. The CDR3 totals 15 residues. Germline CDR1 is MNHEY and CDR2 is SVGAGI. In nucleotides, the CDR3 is TGTGCCAGCAGCGACAGGGTCCTCAAAAACTATGGCTACACCTTC. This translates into CASSDRVLKNYGYTF.

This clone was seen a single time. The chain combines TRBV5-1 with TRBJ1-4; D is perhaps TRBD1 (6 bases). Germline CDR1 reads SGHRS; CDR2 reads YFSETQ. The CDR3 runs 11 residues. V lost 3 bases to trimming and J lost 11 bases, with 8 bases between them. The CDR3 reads CASSSTGKLFF. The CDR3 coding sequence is TGCGCCAGCAGCTCAACAGGGAAACTGTTTTTT.

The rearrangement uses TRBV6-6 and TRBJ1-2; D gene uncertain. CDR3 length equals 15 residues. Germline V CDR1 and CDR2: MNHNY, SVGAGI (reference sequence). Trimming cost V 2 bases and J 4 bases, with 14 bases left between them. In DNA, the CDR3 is TGTGCCAGCAGTTACGGTCGTCCCCCCAGCTATGGCTACACCTTC. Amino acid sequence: CASSYGRPPSYGYTF.

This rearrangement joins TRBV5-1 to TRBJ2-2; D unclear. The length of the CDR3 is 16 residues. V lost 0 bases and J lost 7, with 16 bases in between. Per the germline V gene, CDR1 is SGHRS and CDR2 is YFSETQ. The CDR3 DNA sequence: TGCGCCAGCAGCTTGGGCGGCGGCGGATCTATCGGGGAGCTGTTTTTT. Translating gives CASSLGGGGSIGELFF.

The CDR3 sequence: CASSQDSRGYEQFF. CDR3 DNA sequence: TGCGCCAGCAGCCAAGATTCGAGGGGGTATGAGCAGTTCTTC. This chain links TRBV4-1 with TRBJ2-1, with a possible D match to TRBD1 (6 bases). This CDR3 comprises 14 residues. Germline V gene data show CDR1 as MGHRA and CDR2 as YSYEKL. V dropped 0 bases and J dropped 8 bases, with 11 bases sitting between them.

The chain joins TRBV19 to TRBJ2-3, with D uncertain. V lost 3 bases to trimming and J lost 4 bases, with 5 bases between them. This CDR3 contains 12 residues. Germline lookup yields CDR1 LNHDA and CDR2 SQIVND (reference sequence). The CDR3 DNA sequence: TGTGCCAGTAGTATGTCGGCAGATACGCAGTATTTT. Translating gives CASSMSADTQYF.

The CDR3 bases are TGCGCCAGCAGCCGGACCAGGGGACAGGGGGAATACTTTAACTATGGCTACACCTTC. Its translation: CASSRTRGQGEYFNYGYTF. The chain links TRBV5-1 to TRBJ1-2; 11 bases are a match to TRBD1. CDR1 and CDR2 (germline): SGHRS, YFSETQ. The ends lost 4 bases at V and 1 base at J; junction bases unmatched: 15. The CDR3 contains 19 residues.

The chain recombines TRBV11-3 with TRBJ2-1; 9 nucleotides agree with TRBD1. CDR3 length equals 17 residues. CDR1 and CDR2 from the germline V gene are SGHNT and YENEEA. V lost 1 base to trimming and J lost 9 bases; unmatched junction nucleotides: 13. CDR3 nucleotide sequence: TGTGCCAGCAGCTTAGTGTCGGAGGGACAGGGTGAGAGTGAGCAGTTCTTC. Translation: CASSLVSEGQGESEQFF.

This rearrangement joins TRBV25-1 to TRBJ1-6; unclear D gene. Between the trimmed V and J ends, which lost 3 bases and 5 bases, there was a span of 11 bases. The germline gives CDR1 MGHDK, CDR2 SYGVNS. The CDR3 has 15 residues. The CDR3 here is CASSDSGLDNSPLHF. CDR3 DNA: TGTGCCAGCAGTGATTCCGGTCTCGATAATTCACCCCTCCACTTT.

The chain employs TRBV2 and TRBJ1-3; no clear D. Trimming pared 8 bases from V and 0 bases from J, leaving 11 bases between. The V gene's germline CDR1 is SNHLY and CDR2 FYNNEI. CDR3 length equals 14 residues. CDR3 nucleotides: TGTGCCAGCGGCGGCAGCATCTCTGGAAACACCATATATTTT. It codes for CASGGSISGNTIYF.

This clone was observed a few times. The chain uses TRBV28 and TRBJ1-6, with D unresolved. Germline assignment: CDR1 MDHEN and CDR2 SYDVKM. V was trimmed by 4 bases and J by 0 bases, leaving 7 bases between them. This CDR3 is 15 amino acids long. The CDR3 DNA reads TGTGCCAGCAGTTGGGCGGGCTCCTATAATTCACCCCTCCACTTT. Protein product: CASSWAGSYNSPLHF.

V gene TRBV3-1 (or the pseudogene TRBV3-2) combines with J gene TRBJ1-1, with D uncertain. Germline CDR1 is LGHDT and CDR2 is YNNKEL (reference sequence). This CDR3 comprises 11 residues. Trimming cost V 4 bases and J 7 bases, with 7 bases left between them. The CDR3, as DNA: TGTGCCAGCAGCCGGCATCGTGAAGCTTTCTTT. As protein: CASSRHREAFF.

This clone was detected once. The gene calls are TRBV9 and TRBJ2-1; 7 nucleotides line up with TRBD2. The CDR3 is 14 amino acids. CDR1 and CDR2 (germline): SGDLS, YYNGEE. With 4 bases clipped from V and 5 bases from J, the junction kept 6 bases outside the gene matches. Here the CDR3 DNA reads TGTGCCAGCAGCCCTAGCGGACTAAACAATGAGCAGTTCTTC. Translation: CASSPSGLNNEQFF.

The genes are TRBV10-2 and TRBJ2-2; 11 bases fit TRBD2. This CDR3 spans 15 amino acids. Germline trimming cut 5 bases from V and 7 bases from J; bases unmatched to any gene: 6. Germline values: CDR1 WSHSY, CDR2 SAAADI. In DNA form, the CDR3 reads TGCGCCAGCAGTTCTCTAGCGGGGGGTGTCGGGGAGCTGTTTTTT. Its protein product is CASSSLAGGVGELFF.

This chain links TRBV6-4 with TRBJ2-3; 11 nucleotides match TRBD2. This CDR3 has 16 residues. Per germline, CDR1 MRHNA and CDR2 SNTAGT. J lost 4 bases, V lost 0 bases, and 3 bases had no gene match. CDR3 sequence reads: CASSDSPSGGPDTQYF. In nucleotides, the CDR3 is TGTGCCAGCAGTGACTCCCCTAGCGGGGGGCCAGATACGCAGTATTTT.

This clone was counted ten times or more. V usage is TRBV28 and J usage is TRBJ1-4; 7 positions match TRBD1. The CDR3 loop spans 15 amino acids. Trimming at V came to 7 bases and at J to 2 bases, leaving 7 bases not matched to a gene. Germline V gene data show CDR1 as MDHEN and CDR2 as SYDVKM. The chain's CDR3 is CASTYYRGTNEKLFF. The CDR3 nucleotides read TGTGCCAGCACCTATTACAGGGGCACTAATGAAAAACTGTTTTTT.

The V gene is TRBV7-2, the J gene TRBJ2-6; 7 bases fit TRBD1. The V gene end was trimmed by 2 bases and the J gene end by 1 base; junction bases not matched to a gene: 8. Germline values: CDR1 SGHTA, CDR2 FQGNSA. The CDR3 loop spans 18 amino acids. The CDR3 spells CASSLSSGGRSGANVLTF. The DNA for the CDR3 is TGTGCCAGCAGCTTATCTTCAGGGGGTCGATCTGGGGCCAACGTCCTGACTTTC. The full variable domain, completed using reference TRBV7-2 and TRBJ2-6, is GAGVSQSPSNKVTEKGKDVELRCDPISGHTALYWYRQSLGQGLEFLIYFQGNSAPDKSGLPSDRFSAERTGGSVSTLTIQRTQQEDSAVYLCASSLSSGGRSGANVLTFGAGSRLTVL.

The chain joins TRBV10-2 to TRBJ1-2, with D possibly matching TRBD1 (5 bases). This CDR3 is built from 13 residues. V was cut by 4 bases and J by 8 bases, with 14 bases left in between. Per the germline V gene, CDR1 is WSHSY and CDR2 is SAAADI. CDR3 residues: CASSAGEFAGYTF. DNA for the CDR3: TGCGCCAGCAGTGCGGGGGAGTTTGCAGGCTACACCTTC.

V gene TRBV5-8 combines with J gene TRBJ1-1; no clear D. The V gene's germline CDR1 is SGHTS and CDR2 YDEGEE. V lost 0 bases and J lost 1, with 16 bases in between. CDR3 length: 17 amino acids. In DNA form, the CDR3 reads TGTGCCAGCAGCTTGGGGAGTCCAATTGGATCGAACACTGAAGCTTTCTTT. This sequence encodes CASSLGSPIGSNTEAFF.

The CDR3 here is CASSQELDSEAQYF. In DNA, the CDR3 is TGTGCCAGCAGCCAAGAGTTGGACTCGGAGGCGCAGTATTTT. The chain links TRBV14 to TRBJ2-3; TRBD2 is a possible D gene (5 bases). V lost 0 bases to trimming and J lost 10 bases, with 14 bases between them. The CDR3 covers 14 residues. CDR1 SGHDN and CDR2 FVKESK come from the germline V gene.

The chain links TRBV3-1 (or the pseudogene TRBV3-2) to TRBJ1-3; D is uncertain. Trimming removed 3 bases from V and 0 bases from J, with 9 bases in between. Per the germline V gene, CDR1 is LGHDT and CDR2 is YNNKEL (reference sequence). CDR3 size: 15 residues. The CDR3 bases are TGTGCCAGCAGCCAGTTCGGTTTCTCTGGAAACACCATATATTTT. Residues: CASSQFGFSGNTIYF.